Listed below are T cell receptor beta chains from one sample, sequenced in a study of shared clonotypes between healthy human individuals. Produced via immunoSEQ multiplex PCR; TCRdb's table is partial and in-frame only. The sample consists of some 1 million clones, 60% to 80% of them appearing once. Sequenced input: memory CD4+ T cells sorted from blood. The origin of the receptors is a man aged 18 to 30 in good health. CDR3s include the opening cysteine and the closing phenylalanine or tryptophan. Each record gives: D gene, V gene, clone size, J gene, CDR3 DNA, CDR3 protein. D genes are given only for firm matches. Clone size is stated in some rows and not others, as once, few, many or a class when expanded.

TRBD1	TRBV11-2	.	TRBJ1-2	TGTGCCAGCAGCCGTACTGCCGGGACAGTCTATGGCTACACCTTC	CASSRTAGTVYGYTF
.	TRBV28	.	TRBJ1-2	TGTGCCAGTCTAAAGAGGGTCAGCTATGGCTACACCTTC	CASLKRVSYGYTF
TRBD2	TRBV18	.	TRBJ2-7	TGTGCCAGCTCACCATGGGGGGGAGGATACGAGCAGTACTTC	CASSPWGGGYEQYF
.	TRBV11-3	.	TRBJ2-3	TGTGCCAGCAGCTTAGATGGGCGGAAAACAGATACGCAGTATTTT	CASSLDGRKTDTQYF
.	TRBV7-2	.	TRBJ2-3	TGTGCCAGCAGCTTAAGTGGGACTGGTAACACAGATACGCAGTATTTT	CASSLSGTGNTDTQYF
.	TRBV5-5	.	TRBJ2-7	TGTGCCAGCAGGCAGGATAGATTCCTCGAGCAGTACTTC	CASRQDRFLEQYF
.	TRBV30	.	TRBJ2-5	TGTGCCTGGAGCCAGGACAGCTGGTACCAAGAGACCCAGTACTTC	CAWSQDSWYQETQYF
.	TRBV5-1	few	TRBJ1-4	TGCGCCAGCAGCTTGGGAGGGGGTGAAAAACTGTTTTTT	CASSLGGGEKLFF
.	TRBV2	.	TRBJ1-2	TGTGCCAGCAGTGTATCCCAGGGGTCCTATGGCTACACCTTC	CASSVSQGSYGYTF
.	TRBV7-3	few	TRBJ2-7	TGTGCCAGCAGCTTAGTCCCGGACATCTCCTACGAGCAGTACTTC	CASSLVPDISYEQYF
.	TRBV5-4	.	TRBJ1-2	TGTGCCAGCAGTATGGGGCAGGATTATGGCTACACCTTC	CASSMGQDYGYTF
.	TRBV6-1	.	TRBJ1-2	TGTGCCAGCAGATCACTCGCCGAGGATAACTATGGCTACACCTTC	CASRSLAEDNYGYTF
.	TRBV6-1	few	TRBJ1-5	TGTGCCAGCAACGCTAAGGGATCACAGCCCCAGCATTTT	CASNAKGSQPQHF
.	TRBV28	.	TRBJ2-3	TGTGCCAGCAGTTTCACTTATACGTACAGGGACCACACAGATACGCAGTATTTT	CASSFTYTYRDHTDTQYF
.	TRBV5-6	many	TRBJ2-1	TGTGCCAGCAGCCGATCTCGGGTATACTCCTACAATGAGCAGTTCTTC	CASSRSRVYSYNEQFF
.	TRBV2	.	TRBJ2-2	TGTGCCGGCGGGGTCACTACGACCGGGGAGCTGTTTTTT	CAGGVTTTGELFF
.	TRBV7-8	.	TRBJ2-7	TGTGCCAGCAGCTTAGCGACCCAGTCCTACGAGCAGTACTTC	CASSLATQSYEQYF
TRBD1	TRBV6-5	.	TRBJ1-2	TGTGCCAGCAGACCCCCAGGGGGCTATGGCTACACCTTC	CASRPPGGYGYTF
.	TRBV6-4	.	TRBJ1-1	TGTGCCAGCAGTTGGGGGAGAAACACTGAAGCTTTCTTT	CASSWGRNTEAFF
TRBD2	TRBV27	.	TRBJ2-7	TGTGCCAGCAGTTTCCAGGGACTAGCGTACGAGCAGTACTTC	CASSFQGLAYEQYF
.	TRBV6-1	once	TRBJ2-7	TGTGCCAGCAGTGAGCCCAGGGCGGTTCGGAGCGGCGAGCAGTACTTC	CASSEPRAVRSGEQYF
TRBD2	TRBV10-3	.	TRBJ2-1	TGTGCCATCAGTGTAGACGGCGGGAGGGCCGCTGCTGAGCAGTTCTTC	CAISVDGGRAAAEQFF
.	TRBV4-1	many	TRBJ1-2	TGCGCCAGCAGCCAAGGAGCGACAGGTATTAACTATGGCTACACCTTC	CASSQGATGINYGYTF
.	TRBV30	.	TRBJ1-1	TGTGCCTGGAGTCAGGGGCAGAAGGGGACTTTCTTT	CAWSQGQKGTFF
.	TRBV7-9	few	TRBJ2-2	TGTGCCAGCAGCCTCTACCGGGGAGGTGCCGGGGAGCTGTTTTTT	CASSLYRGGAGELFF
TRBD2	TRBV4-3	.	TRBJ2-7	TGCGCCAGCAGCCCTCGACTAGCGGGAGGGCCTCGCGAGCAGTACTTC	CASSPRLAGGPREQYF
.	TRBV27	.	TRBJ1-5	TGTGCCAGCAGTTTCCAGGGAACGGCTAGCAATCAGCCCCAGCATTTT	CASSFQGTASNQPQHF
.	TRBV5-1	.	TRBJ2-7	TGCGCCAGCAGCTTGGGTGGACCCTACGAGCAGTACTTC	CASSLGGPYEQYF
.	TRBV2	once	TRBJ1-1	TGTGCCAGCAGTGCTGAGAGGAACACTGAAGCTTTCTTT	CASSAERNTEAFF
.	TRBV4-1	.	TRBJ1-4	TGCGCCAGCAGCCAAGATATAGAGGGGAATGAAAAACTGTTTTTT	CASSQDIEGNEKLFF
TRBD2	TRBV11-2	once	TRBJ2-5	TGTGCCAGCAGCTCCTTTGCGGGGGGAGAGACCCAGTACTTC	CASSSFAGGETQYF
.	TRBV7-2	.	TRBJ2-7	TGTGCCAGCAGCTTAGGTGCAGCGGGCACCTACGAGCAGTACTTC	CASSLGAAGTYEQYF
TRBD1	TRBV4-1	.	TRBJ1-4	TGCGCCAGCAGCCAAGATCGGACAGGGAGAAATGAAAAACTGTTTTTT	CASSQDRTGRNEKLFF
TRBD1	TRBV30	.	TRBJ2-7	TGTGCCTGGACCGGGACAGGGAGCTCCTACGAGCAGTACTTC	CAWTGTGSSYEQYF
.	TRBV5-1	.	TRBJ2-6	TGCGCCAGCAGCTTGTGGGTATTGGGCTCTGGGGCCAACGTCCTGACTTTC	CASSLWVLGSGANVLTF
TRBD2	TRBV18	.	TRBJ2-5	TGTGCCAGCTCACCCTCCGTGGTAGCGGGAAAAGAGACCCAGTACTTC	CASSPSVVAGKETQYF
.	TRBV6-5	.	TRBJ2-7	TGTGCCAGCAGTTTGACAGGCCAACACCCCGAGCAGTACTTC	CASSLTGQHPEQYF
.	TRBV18	few	TRBJ1-1	TGTGCCAGCTCCACCCCCAGTGGCACTGAAGCTTTCTTT	CASSTPSGTEAFF